Below, 29 T cell receptor beta chains from the same sample are listed, as sequenced in a study of cytomegalovirus exposure and HLA in healthy donors. The PCR had 60 Vbeta and 13 Jbeta primers. Libraries were prepared by immunoSEQ multiplex PCR; TCRdb keeps only in-frame clonotypes and omits some of them. Here the sample spans 200,000 to 250,000 clones, almost 85% being singletons. Material for sequencing was PBMCs. The receptor source for this set is a woman in her 40s in good health and CMV-seronegative.

This chain connects TRBV14 to TRBJ2-1; 8 nucleotides match TRBD2. The CDR3 length is 16 residues. Germline CDR1 reads SGHDN; CDR2 reads FVKESK. Trimming took 2 bases from V and 2 from J; bases not matched to a gene: 5. CDR3 nucleotides: TGTGCCAGCAGCCAAAGGACGGGGGGGCCCTACAATGAGCAGTTCTTC. It codes for CASSQRTGGPYNEQFF.

The genes are TRBV19 and TRBJ1-5; D might be TRBD1 (5 bases). Germline V gene lookup returns CDR1 LNHDA and CDR2 SQIVND (reference sequence). Trimming took off 3 bases at V and 12 bases at J, with 24 bases between the two ends. The CDR3 is 16 residues long. Here the CDR3 DNA reads TGTGCCAGTAGTATGTCTCGCCAGGGCCTCGTATCGTTCCAGCATTTT. Translated: CASSMSRQGLVSFQHF. Full variable domain (missing parts from reference TRBV19 and TRBJ1-5): DGGITQSPKYLFRKEGQNVTLSCEQNLNHDAMYWYRQDPGQGLRLIYYSQIVNDFQKGDIAEGYSVSREKKESFPLTVTSAQKNPTAFYLCASSMSRQGLVSFQHFGDGTRLSIL.

As for this clone: An end of the junction differs from the germline gene, which may be a read error. The rearrangement uses TRBV14 and TRBJ2-7; the D gene is possibly TRBD1 (7 bases). The CDR3 contains 16 residues. The germline V gene encodes CDR1 SGHDN and CDR2 FVKESK. The CDR3 nucleotides are TGTGCCAGCAGCAAAGAGGGGAGGACAGGAAACTACGAGCAGTACTTC. The encoded protein is CASSKEGRTGNYEQYF.

The J gene is TRBJ2-1, the V gene TRBV7-3; 9 bases are shared with TRBD1. The germline V gene encodes CDR1 SGHTA and CDR2 FQGTGA. The CDR3 runs 15 residues. Germline trimming cut 2 bases from V and 6 bases from J; bases unmatched to any gene: 5. CDR3 nucleotides: TGTGCCAGCAGCTTATGGACAGGGGTGGGCAATGAGCAGTTCTTC. Amino acids: CASSLWTGVGNEQFF.

CDR3 DNA: TGTGCCAGCCTAAACACTGAAGCTTTCTTT. The encoded protein is CASLNTEAFF. This chain links TRBV2 with TRBJ1-1; D not resolved. CDR1 is SNHLY, CDR2 FYNNEI, per germline. The ends were cut back, 8 bases at V and 2 bases at J, with 3 bases in the middle. CDR3 size: 10 residues.

This chain uses TRBV18 with TRBJ1-1; perhaps TRBD1 as D (5 bases). Germline V CDR1 and CDR2: KGHSH, LQKENI. The CDR3 extends over 16 amino acids. The V gene lost 1 base and the J gene lost 0 bases, with 12 bases spanning the gap. The CDR3 reads CASSPQQGGMNTEAFF. The CDR3, as DNA: TGTGCCAGCTCACCACAGCAGGGAGGCATGAACACTGAAGCTTTCTTT.

The rearrangement uses TRBV7-3 and TRBJ2-3; TRBD1 aligns across 7 bases. V trimming: 4 bases; J trimming: 4 bases; junction bases outside the gene matches: 2. In germline, CDR1 is SGHTA, CDR2 FQGTGA. This CDR3 is 13 amino acids long. This chain's CDR3 is CASSSQGADTQYF. The CDR3, as DNA: TGTGCCAGCAGCTCCCAGGGGGCAGATACGCAGTATTTT.

This chain uses TRBV18 with TRBJ1-1, with TRBD1 as a possible D gene (6 bases). The V gene's germline CDR1 is KGHSH and CDR2 LQKENI. Trimming removed 4 bases from V and 5 bases from J, with 11 bases in between. The CDR3 is 13 amino acids. The CDR3 region is CASSRDRLTEAFF. The DNA of the CDR3 is TGTGCCAGCTCACGTGACAGGTTAACTGAAGCTTTCTTT. The full variable domain, with the rest looked up from reference TRBV18 and TRBJ1-1, is NAGVMQNPRHLVRRRGQEARLRCSPMKGHSHVYWYRQLPEEGLKFMVYLQKENIIDESGMPKERFSAEFPKEGPSILRIQQVVRGDSAAYFCASSRDRLTEAFFGQGTRLTVV.

The genes are TRBV2 and TRBJ1-6, with a possible D match to TRBD1 (5 bases). V lost 2 bases to trimming and J lost 9 bases, with 11 bases between them. Germline values: CDR1 SNHLY, CDR2 FYNNEI. This CDR3 is 14 amino acids long. DNA for the CDR3: TGTGCCAGCAGTGAAAGGGGTGGTGGTTCACCCCTCCACTTT. Amino acid sequence: CASSERGGGSPLHF.

The rearrangement links TRBV5-1 to TRBJ2-5; 9 bases map to TRBD2. CDR3 size: 16 residues. V shed 0 bases, J shed 2 bases, and the junction held 5 bases outside the gene matches. The germline V gene has CDR1 SGHRS and CDR2 YFSETQ. The CDR3 is CASSLGGTSTQETQYF. CDR3 DNA: TGCGCCAGCAGCTTGGGCGGGACTAGCACTCAAGAGACCCAGTACTTC.

This clone was observed a handful of times. The rearrangement joins TRBV6-5 to TRBJ1-1, with a possible D match to TRBD1 (6 bases). Germline loops: CDR1 MNHEY, CDR2 SVGAGI. Trimming stripped 9 bases from V and 1 base from J, with 12 bases between. The CDR3 is made up of 13 amino acids. In nucleotides, the CDR3 is TGTGCCAGTTGGACAGACCAGAACACTGAAGCTTTCTTT. Residues: CASWTDQNTEAFF.

This clone was detected a few times. This chain connects TRBV9 to TRBJ1-1; D not resolved. There are 13 residues in the CDR3. CDR1 and CDR2 from the germline V gene are SGDLS and YYNGEE. V was trimmed by 0 bases and J by 1 base, leaving 4 bases between them. The CDR3 coding sequence is TGTGCCAGCAGCGTAGGGGCGAACACTGAAGCTTTCTTT. Translating it yields CASSVGANTEAFF. Combining the CDR3 with reference TRBV9 and TRBJ1-1 gives the whole variable domain DSGVTQTPKHLITATGQRVTLRCSPRSGDLSVYWYQQSLDQGLQFLIQYYNGEERAKGNILERFSAQQFPDLHSELNLSSLELGDSALYFCASSVGANTEAFFGQGTRLTVV.

The chain has TRBV30 and TRBJ2-7; D gene ambiguous. This CDR3 comprises 14 residues. Trimming stripped 0 bases from V and 1 base from J, with 10 bases between. From germline, CDR1 is GTSNPN and CDR2 SVGIG (reference sequence). The CDR3 bases are TGTGCCTGGAGTGTGGGCCTCCATTCCTACGAGCAGTACTTC. This translates into CAWSVGLHSYEQYF.

The CDR3 reads CASSSIGQGASYEQYF. CDR3 nucleotides: TGTGCCAGCAGCTCTATAGGACAGGGGGCCTCCTACGAGCAGTACTTC. The chain has TRBV7-9 and TRBJ2-7, with 11 positions matching TRBD1. The V segment lost 4 bases and the J segment 0 bases; nucleotides outside the gene matches: 5. The CDR3 loop spans 16 amino acids. Per germline, CDR1 SEHNR and CDR2 FQNEAQ (reference sequence).

The rearrangement joins TRBV29-1 to TRBJ2-1; 9 nucleotides line up with TRBD2. CDR1 SQVTM and CDR2 ANQGSEA come from the germline V gene. This CDR3 is built from 15 residues. V lost 0 bases and J lost 7; bases outside the gene matches: 7. The CDR3 reads CSVEDRPSGENEQFF. In DNA form, the CDR3 reads TGCAGCGTTGAAGATCGCCCTAGCGGGGAGAATGAGCAGTTCTTC.

The chain is built from TRBV19 and TRBJ1-1, with a tentative D call TRBD1 (5 bases). The V end was cut by 7 bases, the J end by 3 bases, with 12 bases between. This CDR3 contains 13 residues. Per germline, CDR1 LNHDA and CDR2 SQIVND (reference sequence). This CDR3 is CASTDRPYTEAFF. CDR3 bases: TGTGCCAGTACTGACAGACCTTACACTGAAGCTTTCTTT. Supplemented by reference TRBV19 and TRBJ1-1, the full variable domain reads DGGITQSPKYLFRKEGQNVTLSCEQNLNHDAMYWYRQDPGQGLRLIYYSQIVNDFQKGDIAEGYSVSREKKESFPLTVTSAQKNPTAFYLCASTDRPYTEAFFGQGTRLTVV.

V usage is TRBV12-5 and J usage is TRBJ2-2; 13 positions agree with TRBD2. The CDR3 extends over 16 amino acids. Germline V gives CDR1 LGHNT, CDR2 FRNRAP. V dropped 8 bases and J dropped 0; count of bases not matched to a gene: 3. CDR3 bases: TGTGCTAGTACGGGACTAGCGGGAACGAACACCGGGGAGCTGTTTTTT. Its protein product is CASTGLAGTNTGELFF.

This chain links TRBV11-2 with TRBJ2-1, with a tentative D call TRBD2 (6 bases). The CDR3 has 14 residues. Germline V gene lookup returns CDR1 SGHAT and CDR2 FQNNGV. V was clipped by 7 bases and J by 0 bases, with 10 bases between them. The CDR3 DNA follows: TGTGCCAGCATGGGGACTCCCTCCTACAATGAGCAGTTCTTC. Translating gives CASMGTPSYNEQFF.

This clone was observed a few times. The chain employs TRBV6-1 and TRBJ1-1; D possibly corresponds to TRBD1 (6 bases). Trimming removed 4 bases from V and 1 base from J, with 10 bases in between. The CDR3 covers 14 residues. Looked up from germline, CDR1 is MNHNS and CDR2 is SASEGT. The CDR3: CASSAKGGNTEAFF. The CDR3 bases are TGTGCCAGCAGTGCAAAAGGGGGGAACACTGAAGCTTTCTTT.

The chain joins TRBV30 to TRBJ1-5; tentative D call: TRBD1 (6 bases). From germline, CDR1 is GTSNPN and CDR2 SVGIG (reference sequence). Trimming left V 1 base short and J 4 bases short, with 11 bases between. This CDR3 spans 14 amino acids. CDR3 coding DNA: TGTGCCTGGAGTGCGGACAGAAGTAATCAGCCCCAGCATTTT. Its translation: CAWSADRSNQPQHF.

CDR3 DNA sequence: TGTGCCAGCCTATCGTCTGGGGCCAACGTCCTGACTTTC. Its protein is CASLSSGANVLTF. V is TRBV28 and J is TRBJ2-6; no definite D call. The CDR3 covers 13 residues. Germline loops: CDR1 MDHEN, CDR2 SYDVKM. V was shortened by 8 bases and J by 1 base, with 6 bases between the two germline ends.

The table lists this clone with a count of one. The rearrangement links TRBV6-1 to TRBJ1-2, with no clear D. The CDR3 is made up of 13 amino acids. The germline V gene has CDR1 MNHNS and CDR2 SASEGT. The V end lost 2 bases, the J end lost 4 bases, and 8 bases lay between the germline ends. In DNA form, the CDR3 reads TGTGCCAGCAGTGAAATGAGTACCTATGGCTACACCTTC. It codes for CASSEMSTYGYTF.

The gene calls are TRBV9 and TRBJ1-3; 7 bases fit TRBD1. The V gene's germline CDR1 is SGDLS and CDR2 YYNGEE. Losses at the gene ends were 0 bases for V and 3 bases for J; bases not matched to a gene: 3. The CDR3 totals 15 residues. The CDR3 DNA sequence: TGTGCCAGCAGCGTAGGAACAGGGGTTGGAAACACCATATATTTT. Translation: CASSVGTGVGNTIYF.

This sequence joins TRBV30 and TRBJ2-1; maybe TRBD1 (6 bases). Trimming shortened V by 2 bases and J by 1 base, and 12 bases separated the two germline ends. Germline lookup yields CDR1 GTSNPN and CDR2 SVGIG (reference sequence). CDR3 length: 15 residues. CDR3 in DNA: TGTGCCTGGAGTTCAGGGGTTAGGTCCTACAATGAGCAGTTCTTC. It yields the protein CAWSSGVRSYNEQFF.

A word on this clone: At the DNA level, this CDR3 is encoded by other sequences in the same sample as well. The chain couples TRBV7-3 to TRBJ1-1, with D unclear. In germline, CDR1 is SGHTA, CDR2 FQGTGA. The V gene lost 3 bases and the J gene lost 4 bases, with 9 bases spanning the gap. This CDR3 contains 13 residues. This chain's CDR3 is CASSLTGGTEAFF. CDR3 DNA sequence: TGTGCCAGCAGCTTGACGGGTGGCACTGAAGCTTTCTTT.

The chain recombines TRBV30 with TRBJ1-6; perhaps TRBD1 as D (5 bases). The CDR3 consists of 14 residues. The germline CDR1 and CDR2 sequences are GTSNPN and SVGIG (reference sequence). The V end was cut by 0 bases, the J end by 8 bases, with 11 bases between. CDR3 nucleotide sequence: TGTGCCTGGAGTGTCGGCCAGGGTGATTCACCCCTCCACTTT. It yields the protein CAWSVGQGDSPLHF.

This sequence joins TRBV7-9 and TRBJ2-3; D is possibly TRBD1 (6 bases). Germline CDR1 reads SEHNR; CDR2 reads FQNEAQ (reference sequence). The CDR3 length is 14 residues. Trimming left V 2 bases short and J 3 bases short, with 9 bases between. The CDR3 sequence is CASSLQGLTDTQYF. CDR3 in DNA: TGTGCCAGCAGCTTACAGGGGCTGACAGATACGCAGTATTTT.

The rearrangement links TRBV6-5 to TRBJ2-1, with a tentative D call TRBD1 (6 bases). With 6 bases removed from V and 1 base from J, the gap between germline ends came to 16 bases. Germline assignment: CDR1 MNHEY and CDR2 SVGAGI. The CDR3 spans 16 residues. The CDR3 is CASSYGLGGSYNEQFF. In nucleotides, the CDR3 is TGTGCCAGCAGCTACGGTCTAGGGGGATCCTACAATGAGCAGTTCTTC.

The chain's CDR3 is CASSLVGGATDTQYF. For the CDR3, the DNA is TGTGCCAGCAGCTTAGTGGGGGGGGCCACAGATACGCAGTATTTT. The V and J genes are TRBV7-3 and TRBJ2-3; possible D gene TRBD2, 7 bases. Looked up from germline, CDR1 is SGHTA and CDR2 is FQGTGA. Trimming took off 2 bases at V and 2 bases at J, with 11 bases between the two ends. The CDR3 loop spans 15 amino acids.